Described below is a single T cell receptor (beta chain) sequence and its context. The data belong to a study of CD8+ T cells in alopecia areata. Once RNA had been extracted, it was reverse transcribed into cDNA to act as the sequencing template. Assay: immunoSEQ multiplex PCR; the TCRdb copy retains only in-frame clones and omits some. Of 150,000 or so clones listed, less than 65% are singletons. The receptor was isolated from a human donor with alopecia areata. Here the sequenced sample was CD8+ T cells sorted from blood, taken at week 0.

The CDR3 sequence is CASRPQGTETQYF. CDR3 sequence (DNA): TGTGCCAGCAGACCTCAGGGAACAGAGACCCAGTACTTC. The J gene is TRBJ2-5, the V gene TRBV2; the D gene is possibly TRBD1 (5 bases). The CDR3 has 13 residues. Trimming cost V 6 bases and J 4 bases, with 12 bases left between them. Germline CDR1 reads SNHLY; CDR2 reads FYNNEI.